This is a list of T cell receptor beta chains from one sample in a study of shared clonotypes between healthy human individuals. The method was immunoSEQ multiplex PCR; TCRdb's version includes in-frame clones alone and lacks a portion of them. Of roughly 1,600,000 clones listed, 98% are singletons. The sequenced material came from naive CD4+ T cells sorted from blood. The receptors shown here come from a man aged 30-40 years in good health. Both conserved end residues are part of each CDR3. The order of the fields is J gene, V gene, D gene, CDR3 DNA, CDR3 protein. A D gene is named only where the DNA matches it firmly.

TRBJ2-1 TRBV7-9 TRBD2 TGTGCCAGCAGTCGGGGAGGGGAGCAGTTCTTC CASSRGGEQFF
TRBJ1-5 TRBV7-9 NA TGTGCCAGCAGCTTAGGCAGGACCCATCAGCCCCAGCATTTT CASSLGRTHQPQHF
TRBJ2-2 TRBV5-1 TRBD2 TGCGCCAGCAGCCGCGAGGGAGGGATCGTCGGGGAGCTGTTTTTT CASSREGGIVGELFF
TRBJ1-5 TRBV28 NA TGTGCCAGCAGTTTAGCAGGCACCAATCAGCCCCAGCATTTT CASSLAGTNQPQHF
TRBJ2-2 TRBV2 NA TGTGCCAGCGGCCCGGTGGGGGCGACCGGGGAGCTGTTTTTT CASGPVGATGELFF
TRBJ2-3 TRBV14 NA TGTGCCAGCAGCCAAGACACGGGAGCGTGGGATACGCAGTATTTT CASSQDTGAWDTQYF
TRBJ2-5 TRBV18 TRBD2 TGTGCCAGCTCTTCACTAGCGGGGGGCGAGACCCAGTACTTC CASSSLAGGETQYF
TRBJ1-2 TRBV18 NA TGTGCCAGCTCACCAATACCCCTGAGCAGGGGTAATGAGGGCTACACCTTC CASSPIPLSRGNEGYTF
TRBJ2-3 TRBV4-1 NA TGCGCCAGCAGCCAAGAGGGCGTACCCGCCACAGATACGCAGTATTTT CASSQEGVPATDTQYF
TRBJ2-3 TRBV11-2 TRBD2 TGTGCCAGCAGCTTAAAGGGACTAGTAAGCACAGATACGCAGTATTTT CASSLKGLVSTDTQYF
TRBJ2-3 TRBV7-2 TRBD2 TGTGCCAGCAGCCCTGATTGGGGAGGGCCAACAGATACGCAGTATTTT CASSPDWGGPTDTQYF